Below are 18 T cell receptor beta chains sequenced from a single sample in a study of identical twins. TCRdb re-derived calls from the 5' RACE reads in MiXCR, one entry per CDR3 protein. This sample has 300,000 to 350,000 distinct CDR3 sequences, with approximately 13% found just once. These sequences were also reported in another study, on yellow fever vaccine responses in identical twins.

Sequenced input: CD8+ T cells sorted from blood. The receptor set was obtained from a woman younger than 35 in good health.

The sample holds a few counts of this clonotype. This chain joins TRBV20-1 and TRBJ2-7; tentatively, D is TRBD2 (5 bases). Between the trimmed V and J ends, which lost 4 bases and 3 bases, there was a span of 19 bases. This CDR3 is 15 amino acids long. Per germline, CDR1 DFQATT and CDR2 SNEGSKA (reference sequence). Here the CDR3 DNA reads TGCAGTGCTACCTCTTCTGAGCGGCCCCTCTACGAGCAGTACTTC. Its translation is CSATSSERPLYEQYF.

This clonotype was detected ten times or more. The genes are TRBV29-1 and TRBJ2-3, with 13 bases lining up with TRBD2. The CDR3 totals 15 residues. Germline lookup yields CDR1 SQVTM and CDR2 ANQGSEA. V was clipped by 4 bases and J by 3 bases; unmatched bases: 4. The CDR3 DNA is TGCAGCGTTGGGACTAGCGGGAGTGTAACAGATACGCAGTATTTT. It encodes CSVGTSGSVTDTQYF.

In this sample, this clonotype turned up many times. Germline is not matched at one junction end, which may reflect a read error. The rearrangement joins TRBV12-3 or TRBV12-4 to TRBJ1-5, with D unresolved. The CDR3 length is 12 residues. As DNA, the CDR3 is TGTGCCAGCAGCTTAGGGAATCAGCCCCAGCATTTT. Translation gives CASSLGNQPQHF.

In DNA, the CDR3 is TGCGCCAGCAGCCAAGATCCCCGAGGCAATCAGCCCCAGCATTTT. Amino acids: CASSQDPRGNQPQHF. V is TRBV4-1 and J is TRBJ1-5; D gene ambiguous. Looked up from germline, CDR1 is MGHRA and CDR2 is YSYEKL. V was pared by 0 bases and J by 2 bases, with 8 bases between. CDR3 length: 15 residues.

Remarks on this clonotype: This clone may be a read error of a much larger clone one base away. The rearrangement links TRBV6-2 or TRBV6-3 to TRBJ2-5, with a possible D match to TRBD2 (6 bases). CDR1 is MNHEY and CDR2 is SVGEGT in the germline V gene. The CDR3 extends over 17 amino acids. CDR3 DNA: TGTGCCAGCTGTTACGAGAGGGAGGACCTGTACCAAGAGACCCAGTACTTC. Its translation is CASCYEREDLYQETQYF.

This clonotype was observed a few times. The chain combines TRBV20-1 with TRBJ2-7; D is undetermined. The length of the CDR3 is 14 residues. Between the trimmed V and J ends, which lost 3 bases and 0 bases, there was a span of 12 bases. Germline-derived CDR1 and CDR2 are DFQATT and SNEGSKA (reference sequence). This CDR3 reads CSASAGGASYEQYV. The CDR3 DNA reads as TGCAGTGCTAGCGCCGGTGGAGCCTCCTACGAGCAGTACGTC.

V gene TRBV12-5 combines with J gene TRBJ1-1; no clear D. Germline V gene data show CDR1 as LGHNT and CDR2 as FRNRAP. V was shortened by 4 bases and J by 1 base, with 10 bases between the two germline ends. CDR3 length: 14 amino acids. The CDR3 protein is CASGYEGRNTEAFF. The CDR3 coding sequence is TGTGCTAGTGGTTACGAGGGTCGGAACACTGAAGCTTTCTTT. Combining the CDR3 with reference TRBV12-5 and TRBJ1-1 gives the whole variable domain DARVTQTPRHKVTEMGQEVTMRCQPILGHNTVFWYRQTMMQGLELLAYFRNRAPLDDSGMPKDRFSAEMPDATLATLKIQPSEPRDSAVYFCASGYEGRNTEAFFGQGTRLTVV.

This rearrangement joins TRBV24-1 to TRBJ2-5; maybe TRBD2 (6 bases). Germline assignment: CDR1 KGHDR and CDR2 SFDVKD. Deletions cut 0 bases from V and 7 bases from J, with 11 bases between. The CDR3 length is 14 residues. CDR3 in amino acids: CATSDLLWGGTQYF. DNA for the CDR3: TGTGCCACCAGTGATTTGCTTTGGGGAGGGACCCAGTACTTC.

The CDR3 sequence: CASSLEREGGQETQYF. CDR3 coding DNA: TGTGCCAGCAGTTTGGAGCGGGAGGGGGGTCAAGAGACCCAGTACTTC. The chain is built from TRBV12-3 or TRBV12-4 and TRBJ2-5, with 10 bases lining up with TRBD2. V shed 3 bases, J shed 2 bases, and the junction held 6 bases outside the gene matches. There are 16 residues in the CDR3.

The chain carries TRBV15 and TRBJ2-1; D is unresolved. V gave up 0 bases and J gave up 9 bases, with 12 bases separating them. The germline V gene encodes CDR1 LNHNV and CDR2 YYDKDF (reference sequence). There are 14 residues in the CDR3. CDR3 DNA sequence: TGTGCCACCAGCAGAGATTTCCCCTCCAGTGAGCAGTTCTTC. This sequence encodes CATSRDFPSSEQFF.

This sequence joins TRBV12-3 or TRBV12-4 and TRBJ2-2, with 8 bases aligning to TRBD2. V was clipped by 6 bases and J by 6 bases; unmatched bases: 9. CDR3 length: 15 amino acids. The CDR3 loop reads CASSWTVGGAGELFF. CDR3 DNA sequence: TGTGCCAGCAGCTGGACAGTCGGGGGGGCCGGGGAGCTGTTTTTT.

This clonotype turned up a few times. V gene TRBV7-9 combines with J gene TRBJ2-7; 9 bases line up with TRBD1. After removal of 1 base from V and 2 bases from J, the junction contained 6 bases not matched to a gene. The germline gives CDR1 SEHNR, CDR2 FQNEAQ (reference sequence). The CDR3 sequence is 16 residues long. The CDR3 sequence: CASSLGRGTGTYEQYF. CDR3 DNA: TGTGCCAGCAGCTTAGGGAGGGGGACAGGGACCTACGAGCAGTACTTC.

The chain carries TRBV2 and TRBJ2-6; 9 positions agree with TRBD1. CDR1 and CDR2 from the germline V gene are SNHLY and FYNNEI. This CDR3 comprises 17 residues. The trim removed 6 bases at V and 2 bases at J, leaving 8 bases unmatched. Written as DNA, the CDR3 is TGTGCCAGCAGGCGGGACAGGGCAAATACTGGGGCCAACGTCCTGACTTTC. Protein: CASRRDRANTGANVLTF. Filled out from reference TRBV2 and TRBJ2-6, the complete variable domain reads EPEVTQTPSHQVTQMGQEVILRCVPISNHLYFYWYRQILGQKVEFLVSFYNNEISEKSEIFDDQFSVERPDGSNFTLKIRSTKLEDSAMYFCASRRDRANTGANVLTFGAGSRLTVL.

Only a few counts were recorded for this clonotype. V gene TRBV27 combines with J gene TRBJ2-3; TRBD2 agrees at 7 bases. In germline, CDR1 is MNHEY, CDR2 SMNVEV (reference sequence). Unmatched junction bases numbered 11, after V lost 0 bases and J lost 2 bases. CDR3 length: 18 amino acids. CDR3 sequence: CASSLSVFRDYNTDTQYF. Here the CDR3 DNA reads TGTGCCAGCAGTTTATCGGTATTCCGGGACTACAACACAGATACGCAGTATTTT.

V and J are TRBV7-2 and TRBJ1-5; no definite D call. Trimming pared 5 bases from V and 0 bases from J, leaving 8 bases between. The CDR3 totals 14 residues. Germline CDR1 reads SGHTA; CDR2 reads FQGNSA. CDR3 sequence reads: CASSLGLSNQPQHF. The DNA of the CDR3 is TGTGCCAGCAGCCTGGGTCTTAGCAATCAGCCCCAGCATTTT. Filled out from reference TRBV7-2 and TRBJ1-5, the complete variable domain reads GAGVSQSPSNKVTEKGKDVELRCDPISGHTALYWYRQSLGQGLEFLIYFQGNSAPDKSGLPSDRFSAERTGGSVSTLTIQRTQQEDSAVYLCASSLGLSNQPQHFGDGTRLSIL.

This clonotype occurred many times. J is TRBJ2-7 and V is TRBV7-9; a possible D gene is TRBD2 (6 bases). Germline CDR1 SEHNR, CDR2 FQNEAQ (reference sequence). V was clipped by 2 bases and J by 6 bases, with 14 bases between them. CDR3 length: 14 residues. The CDR3 is CASSLPGGDGEQYV. CDR3 nucleotide sequence: TGTGCCAGCAGCTTACCCGGCGGGGATGGCGAGCAGTACGTC.

This clonotype appeared many times. The chain has TRBV4-1 and TRBJ2-1; 8 nucleotides agree with TRBD2. Germline values: CDR1 MGHRA, CDR2 YSYEKL. V lost 7 bases and J lost 6; bases outside the gene matches: 5. The CDR3 totals 13 residues. CDR3 coding DNA: TGCGCCAGCACCATCAGCGGGAGCAATGAGCAGTTCTTC. Residues: CASTISGSNEQFF.

This clonotype was counted a few times. The chain uses TRBV20-1 and TRBJ1-1; no definite D call. The germline V gene has CDR1 DFQATT and CDR2 SNEGSKA (reference sequence). V shed 0 bases and J shed 4 bases, with 6 bases lying between them. The CDR3 is 12 amino acids. CDR3 in DNA: TGCAGTGCTAGAGACAAGCCCACTGAAGCTTTCTTT. Its protein product is CSARDKPTEAFF.